Below, 5 T cell receptor beta chains from the same sample are listed, as sequenced in a study of cytomegalovirus exposure and HLA in healthy donors. PCR employed 60 Vbeta and 13 Jbeta primers. Profiling relied on immunoSEQ multiplex PCR, and the TCRdb table lists in-frame clones only, not all of them. This sample has 150,000 to 200,000 clones, with 77% found just once. Sequenced material: PBMCs. These receptors all stem from a woman in her twenties or thirties in good health and CMV-seropositive.

V and J are TRBV5-1 and TRBJ2-5; 11 bases agree with TRBD2. The CDR3 spans 15 residues. With 6 bases clipped from V and 5 bases from J, the junction kept 9 bases outside the gene matches. Germline CDR1 reads SGHRS; CDR2 reads YFSETQ. The DNA of the CDR3 is TGCGCCAGCACCGGTCTAGCGGGAGGTGGGGAGACCCAGTACTTC. This codes for CASTGLAGGGETQYF.

This chain links TRBV21-1 with TRBJ2-1; TRBD2 is the table's D call, not checked against the DNA. TRBV21-1 is marked as a pseudogene. CDR3 length: 17 residues. CDR3 in DNA: TGTGCCAGCAGCGAGGGACTAGCGGGAGGGCCCTACAATGAGCAGTTCTTC. Protein product: CASSEGLAGGPYNEQFF.

The chain is built from TRBV30 and TRBJ2-1; D uncertain. Germline loops: CDR1 GTSNPN, CDR2 SVGIG (reference sequence). Trimming took 1 base from V and 10 from J, leaving 14 bases between them. The CDR3 totals 13 residues. CDR3 amino acids: CAWSEQSPMEQFF. The CDR3, as DNA: TGTGCCTGGAGTGAACAGTCGCCTATGGAGCAGTTCTTC.

The CDR3 spells CASSESGGRAFNEQFF. The CDR3, as DNA: TGTGCCAGCAGTGAATCGGGCGGGAGGGCCTTCAATGAGCAGTTCTTC. J is TRBJ2-1 and V is TRBV25-1; 9 bases agree with TRBD2. V lost 1 base and J lost 6; bases outside the gene matches: 7. The CDR3 loop spans 16 amino acids. Germline V gene lookup returns CDR1 MGHDK and CDR2 SYGVNS.

The rearrangement uses TRBV5-6 and TRBJ1-1; TRBD1 might be the D (5 bases). Germline-derived CDR1 and CDR2 are SGHDT and YYEEEE. The V and J ends lost 0 bases and 7 bases respectively, with 10 bases between them. The CDR3 spans 13 residues. The CDR3 region has the DNA TGTGCCAGCAGCTTGGGGAGGGGTGGTGAAGCTTTCTTT. It encodes CASSLGRGGEAFF.